These 10 T cell receptor gamma chains were sequenced from one sample in a study of Vδ1+ human thymocytes. General study findings and limits: Highly polyclonal TRG and TRD repertoires with Gaussian CDR3 length distributions appeared in thymus.

Extracted RNA was reverse transcribed into cDNA. Multiplex PCR used pooled V-gene forward primers and a constant-region reverse primer to amplify CDR3s. TCRdb re-called the multiplex PCR reads through CATT. The sample has 25,000 to 35,000 gamma-chain clones, 20% seen once; the top ten hold less than 2%. Antigens for these TCRs are unknown. Specimen: Vdelta1+ gamma-delta thymocytes from the thymus. The subset here: FACS-sorted CD3+ TCRalphabeta- TCRVdelta1+ TCRVdelta2- thymocytes. Source of these receptors: a boy under two years old who had congenital heart surgery.

This clone qualifies as medium-sized. The rearrangement joins TRGV9 to TRGJ1 or TRGJ2. The CDR3 covers 11 residues. From germline, CDR1 is GITISATS and CDR2 ISYDGTV (reference sequence). V lost 0 bases, J lost 11 bases, and 4 bases stayed unmatched. Here the CDR3 DNA reads TGTGCCTTGTGGGAGGTGTCGGAGAAACTCTTT. Protein sequence: CALWEVSEKLF.

Worth noting for this clone: Distinct nucleotide sequences in the sample also encode this CDR3. The chain combines TRGV4 with TRGJ1 or TRGJ2. Per the germline V gene, CDR1 is EGSTGY and CDR2 is YDSYTSSV. V gave up 4 bases and J gave up 4 bases; unmatched junction bases: 7. The CDR3 is 13 residues long. CDR3 bases: TGTGCCACCTGGGAGGGCCCCTATTATAAGAAACTCTTT. It encodes CATWEGPYYKKLF.

This chain links TRGV4 with TRGJ1 or TRGJ2. Germline V gene data show CDR1 as EGSTGY and CDR2 as YDSYTSSV. Unmatched junction bases numbered 8, after V lost 0 bases and J lost 3 bases. The CDR3 length is 15 residues. This chain's CDR3 is CATWDGPWGYYKKLF. In nucleotides, the CDR3 is TGTGCCACCTGGGATGGGCCATGGGGTTATTATAAGAAACTCTTT.

On this clone itself: The junction departs from germline at one end; a sequencing error may be responsible. This rearrangement joins TRGV2 to TRGJ1 or TRGJ2. Germline values: CDR1 EGSNGY, CDR2 YDSYNSKV. The CDR3 has 14 residues. CDR3 protein: CATWDGHGYYKKLF. The CDR3 DNA reads as TGTGCCACCTGGGACGGGCATGGTTATTATAAGAAACTCTTC.

The chain has TRGV2 and TRGJP2. V lost 3 bases and J lost 5; bases outside the gene matches: 9. Germline values: CDR1 EGSNGY, CDR2 YDSYNSKV. The CDR3 is 15 residues long. CDR3 DNA: TGTGCCACCTGGGACAGGCTCGGAAGTGATTGGATCAAGACGTTT. This sequence encodes CATWDRLGSDWIKTF.

The chain carries TRGV5 and TRGJ1 or TRGJ2. This CDR3 has 10 residues. Trimming cost V 6 bases and J 10 bases; bases outside gene matches: 6. Germline V CDR1 and CDR2: VINAFY, YDVSNSKD. The CDR3 protein is CATWRLKKLF. CDR3 bases: TGTGCCACCTGGAGATTAAAGAAACTCTTT.

The table lists this clone with a few counts. J is TRGJ1 or TRGJ2 and V is TRGV9. The CDR3 is 13 amino acids. CDR1 and CDR2 from the germline V gene are GITISATS and ISYDGTV (reference sequence). The trim removed 0 bases at V and 12 bases at J, leaving 11 bases unmatched. This CDR3 reads CALWEVWRLRKLF. Here the CDR3 DNA reads TGTGCCTTGTGGGAGGTGTGGCGTCTTCGGAAACTCTTT.

In the case of this clone: In the same sample, other DNA sequences code for this CDR3. The chain carries TRGV5 and TRGJ1 or TRGJ2. This CDR3 spans 14 amino acids. Trimming cost V 3 bases and J 0 bases; bases outside gene matches: 5. Germline V gene data show CDR1 as VINAFY and CDR2 as YDVSNSKD. Here the CDR3 reads CATWDFPNYYKKLF. The CDR3 region has the DNA TGTGCCACCTGGGACTTCCCGAATTATTATAAGAAACTCTTT.

This clone is labeled medium-sized. This same CDR3 is encoded by further DNA sequences in the sample. The rearrangement uses TRGV2 and TRGJ1 or TRGJ2. J gave up 3 bases and V 0 bases, and 2 bases lay outside the gene matches. The CDR3 spans 13 residues. Germline CDR1 reads EGSNGY; CDR2 reads YDSYNSKV. CDR3 in amino acids: CATWDGPYYKKLF. The CDR3 DNA sequence: TGTGCCACCTGGGACGGGCCTTATTATAAGAAACTCTTT.

The chain combines TRGV9 with TRGJ1 or TRGJ2. From germline, CDR1 is GITISATS and CDR2 ISYDGTV (reference sequence). Trimming took 2 bases from V and 6 from J; bases not matched to a gene: 13. The CDR3 runs 15 residues. The DNA for the CDR3 is TGTGCCTTGTGGGAGGCGCGGGGACTTTGTTATAAGAAACTCTTT. Translating it yields CALWEARGLCYKKLF.